This TCR beta chain appears in the sequencing data of a study of blood T cell repertoires in COVID-19 (dated by TCRdb to about 2020). Regarding the complete study: The collaborator samples originated in the United States, Italy and Spain and spanned the acute and convalescent phases of COVID-19. The prospective study material was composed of cDNA or gDNA derived from T cells, B-cell-depleted T cells, or PBMCs. Deeply sampled blood TCRbeta repertoires from subjects exposed to, actively infected with, or recovered from COVID-19 were included in the dataset. The repertoires were released in a freely available public database intended as a resource for research on the immune response to SARS-CoV-2. The samples were drawn from the first 160 participants of the ongoing ImmuneRACE study and from 950 to 1,500 subjects provided by 6 global collaborators. A de-identified subject ID, COVID-19 status, age in years and sex were almost always included in the sample metadata. Where HLA class I and class II types were available, the types were taken from metadata supplied by the sample provider, not from assay-based typing.

CDR3 length: 15 amino acids, cysteine to phenylalanine. The kept DNA is CDR3 alone, 45 bases in frame from the first base. V gives up 7 bases and J gives up 2 bases, and the segment between their germline ends measures 17 bases. From a lookup of the germline V gene, CDR1 and CDR2 are MNHEY and SVGAGI. The study at large found these results: The amount of clinical and demographic metadata varied by source and participant and was provided uncurated.

Of note for this clone: Its antigen specificity is not known. Base qualities are missing; no much larger clone stands one base away.

The collaborating institutions used their own protocols to collect whole blood in K2EDTA tubes. For TCRbeta analysis, collaborators shipped samples in one of three forms: frozen whole blood, isolated PBMCs, or DNA extracted from either of those sample types. TCRbeta CDR3 regions were amplified from genomic DNA by means of the immunoSEQ Assay, a bias-controlled multiplex PCR. Per the original workflow: The number of nucleated cells in each sample was estimated by amplification of reference gene primers within the assay. Sequence reads were collapsed and filtered to measure the absolute abundance of every unique TCRbeta CDR3 rearrangement. For each sample, productive Simpson clonality was calculated as the square root of Simpson's diversity index over productive rearrangements. In TCRdb, the immuneACCESS table is reduced to in-frame sequences with V and J assigned. These tables do not hold every clone; where another copy was compared, an unresolved V gene accounts for under half, and the others remain unexplained. V and J calls and clone size are copied from that table; D and trimming were computed from the DNA. This sample holds about 160,000 clones; 75% to 90% were observed only once. The ten largest clones represent 3.5% to 4.5% of the sample.

The sequenced sample was peripheral blood. The chain joins TRBV6-5 to TRBJ2-5; the D gene is possibly TRBD2, with 5 bases matching. The clonotype originates from a woman aged 55-69 years with active or convalescent COVID-19. The encoded CDR3 is CASISGSSGQETQYF. DNA sequence: TGTGCCAGCATCAGCGGTTCGAGCGGACAAGAGACCCAGTACTTC.